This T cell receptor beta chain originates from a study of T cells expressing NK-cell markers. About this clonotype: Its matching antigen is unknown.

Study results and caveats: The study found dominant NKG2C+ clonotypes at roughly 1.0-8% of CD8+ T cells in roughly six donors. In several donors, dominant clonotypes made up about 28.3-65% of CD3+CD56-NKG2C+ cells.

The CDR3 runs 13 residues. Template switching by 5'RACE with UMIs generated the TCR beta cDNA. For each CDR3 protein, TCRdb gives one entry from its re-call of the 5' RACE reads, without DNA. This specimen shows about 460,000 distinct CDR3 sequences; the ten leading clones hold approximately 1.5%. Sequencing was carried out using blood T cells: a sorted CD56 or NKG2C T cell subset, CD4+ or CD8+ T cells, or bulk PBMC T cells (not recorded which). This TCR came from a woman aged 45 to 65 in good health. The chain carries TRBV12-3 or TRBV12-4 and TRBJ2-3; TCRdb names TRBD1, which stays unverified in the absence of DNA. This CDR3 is CASLGRNTDTQYF.